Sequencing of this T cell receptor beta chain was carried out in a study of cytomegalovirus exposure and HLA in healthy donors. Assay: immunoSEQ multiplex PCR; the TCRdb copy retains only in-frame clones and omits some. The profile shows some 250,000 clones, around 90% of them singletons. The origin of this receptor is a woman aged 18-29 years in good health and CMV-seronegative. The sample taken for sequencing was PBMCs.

The CDR3 nucleotides read TGTGCCAGCAGCGTAGTCGGACAGTCGGGCTACAATGAGCAGTTCTTC. This sequence encodes CASSVVGQSGYNEQFF. The chain has TRBV9 and TRBJ2-1, with D perhaps TRBD1 (6 bases). The germline gives CDR1 SGDLS, CDR2 YYNGEE. The CDR3 has 16 amino acids. V was trimmed by 0 bases and J by 3 bases, leaving 13 bases between them.